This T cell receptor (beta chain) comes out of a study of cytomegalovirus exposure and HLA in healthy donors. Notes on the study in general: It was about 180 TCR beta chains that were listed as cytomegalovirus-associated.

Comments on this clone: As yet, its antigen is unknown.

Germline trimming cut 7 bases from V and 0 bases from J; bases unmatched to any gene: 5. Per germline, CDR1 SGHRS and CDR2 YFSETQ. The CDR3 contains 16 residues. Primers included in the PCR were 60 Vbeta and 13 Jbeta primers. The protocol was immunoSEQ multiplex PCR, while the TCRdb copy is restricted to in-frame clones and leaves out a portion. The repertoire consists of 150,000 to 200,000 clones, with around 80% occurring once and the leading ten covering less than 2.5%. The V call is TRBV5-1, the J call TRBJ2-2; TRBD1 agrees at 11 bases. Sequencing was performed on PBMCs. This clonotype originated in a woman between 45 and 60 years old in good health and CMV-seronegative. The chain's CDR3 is CASAGQGVTNTGELFF. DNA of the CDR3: TGCGCCAGCGCGGGACAGGGGGTAACGAACACCGGGGAGCTGTTTTTT. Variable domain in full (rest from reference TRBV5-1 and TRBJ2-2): KAGVTQTPRYLIKTRGQQVTLSCSPISGHRSVSWYQQTPGQGLQFLFEYFSETQRNKGNFPGRFSGRQFSNSRSEMNVSTLELGDSALYLCASAGQGVTNTGELFFGEGSRLTVL.